The 6 T cell receptor beta chains in this list originate from one sample, sequenced in a study of T-cell memory formation after mild COVID-19 (dated by TCRdb to the early 2020s). Libraries were built with 5' RACE. The instrument given in TCRdb is Illumina NovaSeq 6000. The public sequencing data were trimmed at Q25 with fastp and processed into clonotypes with MiXCR by TCRdb, which kept only in-frame beta chains. CDR3 protein sequences are deduplicated, and each keeps its most common genes and DNA. In this sample the table shows approximately 560,000 distinct CDR3 sequences, approximately 15% of which occur a single time. The biggest ten clones account for just over 8% of the sample. Input material: PBMCs or a T cell subset sorted from them (not recorded which). The receptors stem from an adult woman who had mild COVID-19 (a few samples of this study predate the infection). The sample titles of this study are shuffled in the database, so cell type and time point are left out; the donor was told from shared clones.

This clonotype was seen a handful of times. V gene TRBV20-1 combines with J gene TRBJ2-1; no clear D gene. Germline V gene lookup returns CDR1 DFQATT and CDR2 SNEGSKA (reference sequence). The CDR3 is made up of 11 amino acids. V lost 4 bases and J lost 2, with 3 bases in between. CDR3 in amino acids: CSATPYNEQFF. CDR3 coding DNA: TGCAGTGCTACCCCCTACAATGAGCAGTTCTTC.

There are a few counts of this clonotype. The CDR3 loop is CASSPIPGGRYEQYF. The CDR3 DNA follows: TGTGCCAGCAGTCCAATCCCGGGGGGGCGCTACGAGCAGTACTTC. The gene calls are TRBV3-1 and TRBJ2-7; 8 nucleotides agree with TRBD2. The CDR3 totals 15 residues. CDR1 and CDR2 (germline): LGHDT, YNNKEL (reference sequence). The V gene end was trimmed by 6 bases and the J gene end by 3 bases; junction bases not matched to a gene: 10.

The J gene is TRBJ2-1, the V gene TRBV20-1; 8 bases are a match to TRBD2. The CDR3 has 15 amino acids. Looked up from germline, CDR1 is DFQATT and CDR2 is SNEGSKA (reference sequence). V lost 6 bases and J lost 7; bases outside the gene matches: 14. The CDR3 region is CSALGRSGSYNEQFF. As DNA, the CDR3 is TGCAGTGCCCTGGGTAGAAGCGGGAGTTATAATGAGCAGTTCTTC.

The chain joins TRBV7-6 to TRBJ1-1; TRBD1 matches at 7 bases. This CDR3 region has 16 residues. Germline trimming cut 1 base from V and 2 bases from J; bases unmatched to any gene: 7. Looked up from germline, CDR1 is SGHVS and CDR2 is FNYEAQ. As DNA, the CDR3 is TGTGCCAGCAGCTTAGGGGGACAGAAGCCTAACACTGAAGCTTTCTTT. Its translation is CASSLGGQKPNTEAFF.

This rearrangement joins TRBV5-1 to TRBJ1-4; D is undetermined. This CDR3 contains 14 residues. The germline V and J ends were trimmed by 4 bases and 8 bases, with 15 bases remaining between them. Germline V gene data show CDR1 as SGHRS and CDR2 as YFSETQ. CDR3 sequence (DNA): TGCGCCAGCAGCAGGGCCCTCCCGGAGGAAAAACTGTTTTTT. Translated: CASSRALPEEKLFF.

This clonotype was found a few times. The chain employs TRBV3-1 and TRBJ2-3; the D gene is possibly TRBD1 (5 bases). CDR3 length equals 15 residues. Trimming removed 3 bases at V and 1 base at J, with 11 bases between. The germline gives CDR1 LGHDT, CDR2 YNNKEL (reference sequence). The CDR3 spells CASSQPGRGTDTQYF. For the CDR3, the DNA is TGTGCCAGCAGCCAGCCAGGGCGAGGCACAGATACGCAGTATTTT.